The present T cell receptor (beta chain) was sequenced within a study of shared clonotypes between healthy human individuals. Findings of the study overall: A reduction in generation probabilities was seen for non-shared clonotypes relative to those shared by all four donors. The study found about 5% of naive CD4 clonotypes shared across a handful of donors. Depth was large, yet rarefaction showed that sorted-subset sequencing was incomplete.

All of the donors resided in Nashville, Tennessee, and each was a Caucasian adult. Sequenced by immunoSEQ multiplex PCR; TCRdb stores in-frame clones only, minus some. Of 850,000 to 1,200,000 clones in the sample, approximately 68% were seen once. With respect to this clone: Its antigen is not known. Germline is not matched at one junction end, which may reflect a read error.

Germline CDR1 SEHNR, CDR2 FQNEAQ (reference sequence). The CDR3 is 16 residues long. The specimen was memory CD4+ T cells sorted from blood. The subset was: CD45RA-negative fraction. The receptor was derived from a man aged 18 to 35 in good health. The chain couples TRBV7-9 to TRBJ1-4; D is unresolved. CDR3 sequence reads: CTSSLAFSSTNEKLFF. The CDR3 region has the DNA TGTACCAGCAGCTTAGCGTTCAGCTCAACTAATGAAAAACTGTTTTTT.